Below are 5 T cell receptor beta chains sequenced from a single sample in a study of T cell repertoires in cytomegalovirus infection. Their antigens remain unidentified. MiXCR was run by TCRdb on the reads, yielding one entry per CDR3 protein. This repertoire shows around 100,000 distinct CDR3 sequences, roughly 9.1% found once; its top ten account for roughly 31%. The sample comprised PBMCs, sequenced either directly or after in vitro stimulation (not recorded which). The receptors were sampled from a human donor in good health (CMV status not recorded). Some clones in this sample may be carry-over from other donors' samples.

This clonotype was detected only a few times. The chain is built from TRBV6-1 and TRBJ2-7; tentative D call: TRBD2 (6 bases). This CDR3 region has 13 residues. Trimming removed 2 bases from V and 6 bases from J, with 11 bases in between. CDR1 is MNHNS, CDR2 SASEGT, per germline. The CDR3 loop is CASSENEGGEQYV. CDR3 bases: TGTGCCAGCAGTGAAAATGAGGGAGGCGAGCAGTACGTC.

This clonotype occurred many times. V gene TRBV28 combines with J gene TRBJ1-2, with 7 bases aligning to TRBD1. V lost 6 bases and J lost 8; bases outside the gene matches: 9. Germline CDR1 reads MDHEN; CDR2 reads SYDVKM. This CDR3 region has 13 residues. The CDR3 DNA reads TGTGCCAGCAGCACAGGGGTGCCCGACGGCTACACCTTC. Protein: CASSTGVPDGYTF.

This clonotype occurred many times. V gene TRBV7-2 combines with J gene TRBJ1-3; possible D gene TRBD1, 5 bases. The V end lost 5 bases, the J end lost 6 bases, and 17 bases lay between the germline ends. CDR3 length equals 15 residues. CDR1 SGHTA and CDR2 FQGNSA come from the germline V gene. The CDR3 loop reads CASSPRGPGANTIYF. DNA for the CDR3: TGTGCCAGCAGCCCACGGGGACCAGGAGCAAACACCATATATTTT.

This clonotype appeared many times. The rearrangement links TRBV7-9 to TRBJ2-3; maybe TRBD2 (6 bases). Germline-derived CDR1 and CDR2 are SEHNR and FQNEAQ (reference sequence). With 3 bases removed from V and 3 bases from J, the gap between germline ends came to 19 bases. This CDR3 contains 17 residues. CDR3 sequence: CASSFLSGGGGTDTQYF. The CDR3, as DNA: TGTGCCAGCAGCTTTCTTTCGGGCGGAGGAGGGACAGATACGCAGTATTTT.

CDR3 region: CASSVGSSGSDYEQYF. CDR3 nucleotide sequence: TGTGCCAGCAGCGTAGGGAGTAGCGGGAGTGACTACGAGCAGTACTTC. V gene TRBV9 combines with J gene TRBJ2-7; TRBD2 aligns across 9 bases. J was trimmed by 3 bases and V by 0 bases; bases with no gene match: 7. Germline loops: CDR1 SGDLS, CDR2 YYNGEE. CDR3 size: 16 residues.